This TCR beta chain was observed in a study of T cell responses to AZD1222 COVID-19 vaccine (dated by TCRdb to the early 2020s). At the level of the whole study: TCR sequencing was performed for 233 trial participants, of whom around 200 were given two doses of AZD1222 and roughly 25 were given two doses of MenACWY control vaccine. Trial participants were enrolled by age into subgroups of 18-55, 56-69 and 70-plus years, and 148, 28 and 57 TCR-sequenced participants, respectively, were included in these subgroups.

The CDR3 numbers 13 residues from cysteine through phenylalanine. Here the CDR3 DNA is all that survives: 39 bases in frame from base 1. The germline V gene encodes CDR1 GTSNPN and CDR2 SVGIG (reference sequence). Trimming takes 1 base from V and 4 bases from J, and the germline ends sit 10 bases apart. Comments on this clone: The antigen this receptor binds is unknown. Qualities for individual bases were not recorded, and no much larger clone is one base off.

The CDR3 regions of human TCRbeta chains were subjected to immunosequencing. Turning to the authors' computational methods: Repertoire TCRs were checked for matches against a reference library of SARS-CoV-2-specific TCRs that had been generated using the MIRA antigen-specificity platform. Breadth was defined as the fraction of unique TCRs that were SARS-CoV-2-associated, and depth was defined as the fraction of total T cells that were SARS-CoV-2-associated. Using the MIRA data, every spike-specific TCR was mapped to the spike region that the TCR reacted to and assigned to either a CD4 or a CD8 class. Log10-transformed breadth and depth values were compared by one-way ANOVA with Sidak's multiple comparisons tests. This is the immuneACCESS table as TCRdb keeps it, with only in-frame sequences that have V and J called. A part of the clones is gone; compared with another copy, unresolved V genes explain less than half, and the rest is unexplained. V and J calls and clone size are as listed in that table; D and trimming were resolved from the DNA. In all, the sample holds 72,000 or so clones, and 89% of those were seen once. The ten largest clones capture 28% of the sample.

Findings and caveats that apply to the study as a whole: Nearly half of unique spike-specific TCRs reportedly recognized epitopes outside regions mutated in the B.1.351 and B.1.1.7 variants. Participants were mostly white British and included more females than males, and it was suggested by the authors that clonal diversity may have been underestimated. Because no day 14 peak-response samples were available, repertoires were characterized only after the peak T cell response. The 56-69-year group was small, and its depth increase did not reach significance, likely because of low power. Conclusions about previously exposed vaccinees are limited, since just five to seven AZD1222 recipients were seropositive for SARS-CoV-2 at baseline. A significant rise in spike-specific TCR breadth and depth was observed after two AZD1222 doses relative to day 0 and relative to MenACWY recipients. The whole spike protein was spanned by vaccine-associated CD4 TCRs, and dominant responses were seen in regions 160-218 and 743-854.

The meaning of the sample's time point label: about 28 days (+/-7) after the second vaccine dose. AZD1222 recipients whose second dose came at about 4 weeks and those whose second dose came at about 12 weeks were combined into one group, since spike-specific TCR depth and breadth did not differ between the two schedules. Vaccinee samples were obtained from the UK trials COV001 and COV002, which included a single-blind randomized controlled phase 2/3 trial of AZD1222 (ChAdOx1 nCoV-19) in healthy adults. Trial participant PBMC samples were collected at day 0 and day 28 after the second dose for TCRbeta chain sequencing.

This specimen was peripheral blood, taken 28 days after the second AZD1222 dose. This sequence was found in an adult who received the AZD1222 COVID-19 vaccine. The chain employs TRBV30 and TRBJ1-1, and TRBD1 may be the D gene, going by 6 matching bases. The nucleotide sequence is TGTGCCTGGAGTGGGCAAGGGGGCACTGAAGCTTTCTTT. Its product reads: CAWSGQGGTEAFF.